The 10 T cell receptor beta chains below come from one sample, sequenced in a study of CD8+CD57+ T cells in acquired aplastic anemia. CD8+CD57+ cell expansion, shown by flow cytometry, had occurred in the patients selected for sequencing. Genomic DNA templated the TCR beta VDJ and CDR3 profiling. TCRdb recomputed calls from the reads with MiXCR, one row per CDR3 protein. The sample contains about 200,000 distinct CDR3 sequences, roughly 50% of which appear only once. Sequenced: sorted CD4+, CD8+, or CD8+CD57+ T cells (not recorded which) from PBMCs. The source of these receptors is a human donor with aplastic anemia.

This chain connects TRBV20-1 to TRBJ2-1; possibly TRBD1 for D (5 bases). CDR1 and CDR2 from the germline V gene are DFQATT and SNEGSKA (reference sequence). The length of the CDR3 is 11 residues. Between the trimmed V and J ends, which lost 5 bases and 9 bases, there was a span of 11 bases. The CDR3 nucleotides read TGCAGTGCTGGCAGGGTAGGTGAGCAGTTCTTC. This gives the protein CSAGRVGEQFF.

Concerning this clonotype: An end of the junction does not agree with germline; a read error may underlie this. The genes are TRBV10-3 and TRBJ1-3, with a possible D match to TRBD1 (6 bases). CDR3 size: 16 residues. Germline lookup yields CDR1 ENHRY and CDR2 SYGVKD. CDR3 nucleotide sequence: TGTACCATCAGCGGGGATCAGGGGAATGGTGGAAACACCATATATTTT. It encodes CTISGDQGNGGNTIYF.

Details on this clonotype: One junction end disagrees with the germline gene, perhaps due to a read error. The CDR3 nucleotides are TGTGCCAGCAGTTCCCGACCGTCCCGCTCCTATAATCCACCCCTCCACTTT. This translates into CASSSRPSRSYNPPLHF. The chain carries TRBV27 and TRBJ1-6; D not resolved. The germline CDR1 and CDR2 sequences are MNHEY and SMNVEV (reference sequence). This CDR3 contains 17 residues.

On this clonotype itself: Because it lacks the conserved phenylalanine or tryptophan at the end, this CDR3 is likely a read error. The rearrangement uses TRBV6-1 and TRBJ2-7, with D uncertain. The V gene lost 6 bases and the J gene lost 3 bases, with 9 bases spanning the gap. The length of the CDR3 is 12 residues. The germline V gene has CDR1 MNHNS and CDR2 SASEGT. CDR3 sequence (DNA): TGTGCCAGCAGCGAGGCAGGCTACGAGCAGTACCTC. It codes for CASSEAGYEQYL.

This clonotype appeared many times. The genes are TRBV11-2 and TRBJ1-2; possibly TRBD1 for D (5 bases). V shed 1 base and J shed 3 bases, with 9 bases lying between them. CDR1 and CDR2 (germline): SGHAT, FQNNGV. The CDR3 totals 14 residues. Here the CDR3 reads CASSLGGIDYGYTF. As DNA, the CDR3 is TGTGCCAGCAGCTTAGGGGGCATCGACTATGGCTACACCTTC.

The J gene is TRBJ2-1, the V gene TRBV14, with D hard to call. The CDR3 is made up of 11 amino acids. CDR1 SGHDN and CDR2 FVKESK come from the germline V gene. The V and J ends lost 7 bases and 5 bases respectively, with 6 bases between them. The CDR3, as DNA: TGTGCCAGCATTGAAGACAATGAGCAGTTCTTC. Its translation is CASIEDNEQFF.

This chain links TRBV9 with TRBJ2-5, with 12 bases that match TRBD2. The CDR3 extends over 16 amino acids. Germline V gene lookup returns CDR1 SGDLS and CDR2 YYNGEE. Trimming removed 3 bases from V and 5 bases from J; junction bases left unmatched: 8. In nucleotides, the CDR3 is TGTGCCAGCAGCGGGACTAGCGGGGTATGGTGGGAGACCCAGTACTTC. Residues: CASSGTSGVWWETQYF.

The rearrangement joins TRBV20-1 to TRBJ1-6; possibly TRBD1 for D (6 bases). CDR1 is DFQATT and CDR2 is SNEGSKA in the germline V gene (reference sequence). The CDR3 is 14 amino acids. V was shortened by 0 bases and J by 9 bases, with 12 bases between the two germline ends. The CDR3 DNA reads TGCAGTGCTAGAGATACGGGGGCAGGTTCACCCCTCCACTTT. Amino acid sequence: CSARDTGAGSPLHF.

The chain couples TRBV6-1 to TRBJ1-2; D might be TRBD1 (6 bases). The germline V and J ends were trimmed by 6 bases and 5 bases, with 16 bases remaining between them. In germline, CDR1 is MNHNS, CDR2 SASEGT. This CDR3 has 14 residues. The CDR3 loop is CASSQSTGGYGYTF. The CDR3 region has the DNA TGTGCCAGCAGCCAGTCGACAGGCGGGTATGGCTACACCTTC.

V is TRBV3-1 and J is TRBJ1-2; D possibly corresponds to TRBD1 (5 bases). Trimming pared 3 bases from V and 3 bases from J, leaving 14 bases between. The CDR3 length is 15 residues. Germline V gene sequence: CDR1 LGHDT, CDR2 YNNKEL (reference sequence). The CDR3 coding sequence is TGTGCCAGCAGCCACCTAGGACGGGGCGACTATGGCTACACCTTC. It codes for CASSHLGRGDYGYTF.